One and the same sample provided the 17 T cell receptor beta chains below, sequenced in a study of glioma-infiltrating T cells. Amplification of TCR alpha and beta CDR3 regions from RNA used iRepertoire nested multiplex PCR. TCRdb redid the calling of the multiplex PCR reads with MiXCR, one entry per CDR3 protein. The data hold about 180,000 distinct CDR3 sequences, with roughly two fifths observed a single time. Source material: glioma tissue, nonneoplastic brain tissue, or PBMCs (not recorded which). All receptors come from a human donor with low-grade glioma or glioblastoma, undergoing nonglioma brain surgery, or in good health (not recorded which).

This clonotype has a count of ten or more. The chain recombines TRBV7-9 with TRBJ2-5, with 7 bases aligning to TRBD1. Germline lookup yields CDR1 SEHNR and CDR2 FQNEAQ (reference sequence). V shed 4 bases, J shed 5 bases, and the junction held 7 bases outside the gene matches. The CDR3 is 14 residues long. CDR3 residues: CASSSRQGEETQYF. CDR3 in DNA: TGTGCCAGCAGCTCCCGACAGGGAGAGGAGACCCAGTACTTC.

The chain employs TRBV6-2 or TRBV6-3 and TRBJ2-2; unclear D gene. Trimming left V 1 base short and J 0 bases short, with 6 bases between. Germline V gene lookup returns CDR1 MNHEY and CDR2 SVGEGT. The CDR3 extends over 15 amino acids. The DNA for the CDR3 is TGTGCCAGCAGTTACTGGGTGGCGAACACCGGGGAGCTGTTTTTT. Translation gives CASSYWVANTGELFF.

This clonotype was observed a handful of times. The rearrangement links TRBV7-2 to TRBJ2-3, with 10 nucleotides matching TRBD2. The CDR3 sequence is 17 residues long. The junction had 9 bases not matched to a gene; V was cut back by 3 bases and J by 3 bases. Germline CDR1 SGHTA, CDR2 FQGNSA. The chain's CDR3 is CASSFRLAGVKTDTQYF. DNA of the CDR3: TGTGCCAGCAGCTTTCGCCTAGCGGGAGTGAAGACAGATACGCAGTATTTT. The variable domain in full, completed from reference TRBV7-2 and TRBJ2-3, reads GAGVSQSPSNKVTEKGKDVELRCDPISGHTALYWYRQSLGQGLEFLIYFQGNSAPDKSGLPSDRFSAERTGGSVSTLTIQRTQQEDSAVYLCASSFRLAGVKTDTQYFGPGTRLTVL.

CDR3 sequence reads: CASSLGWTYYNEQYF. In DNA, the CDR3 is TGTGCCAGCAGTTTAGGGTGGACCTACTACAATGAGCAGTACTTC. The V and J genes are TRBV28 and TRBJ2-7; D not resolved. V lost 2 bases and J 7 bases, leaving 18 bases between the germline ends. The CDR3 runs 15 residues. Germline assignment: CDR1 MDHEN and CDR2 SYDVKM.

This clonotype was seen just once. A much larger clone lies a single base off, so this may be a read error. The rearrangement uses TRBV20-1 and TRBJ2-2, with D unresolved. The germline CDR1 and CDR2 sequences are DFQATT and SNEGSKA (reference sequence). The V end lost 3 bases, the J end lost 5 bases, and 7 bases lay between the germline ends. This CDR3 has 12 amino acids. The CDR3 region is CSASGETGELFF. The DNA of the CDR3 is TGCAGTGCTAGTGGGGAAACCGGGGAGCTGTTTTTT.

This clonotype was observed a handful of times. The V gene is TRBV19, the J gene TRBJ1-1; D remains unclear. The germline gives CDR1 LNHDA, CDR2 SQIVND (reference sequence). The germline V and J ends were trimmed by 1 base and 0 bases, with 6 bases remaining between them. The CDR3 has 14 residues. CDR3 amino acids: CASSIANLNTEAFF. The CDR3 DNA sequence: TGTGCCAGTAGTATAGCTAATTTGAACACTGAAGCTTTCTTT.

This clonotype was recorded many times. The rearrangement uses TRBV2 and TRBJ1-2; D unclear. The CDR3 consists of 13 residues. Germline V gene sequence: CDR1 SNHLY, CDR2 FYNNEI. The ends were cut back, 3 bases at V and 3 bases at J, with 8 bases in the middle. The CDR3 is CASSDSSYYGYTF. The CDR3 DNA is TGTGCCAGCAGTGACAGCTCCTACTATGGCTACACCTTC.

With regard to this clonotype: At one end the junction does not follow the germline gene, possibly because of a read error. The chain has TRBV11-2 and TRBJ2-5; the D is unclear. The CDR3 runs to 13 residues. CDR1 is SGHAT and CDR2 is FQNNGV in the germline V gene. The CDR3 coding sequence is TGTGCCACCAGCCCGTGGAACCAAGAGACCCAGTACTTC. This sequence encodes CATSPWNQETQYF. The full variable domain, with the rest looked up from reference TRBV11-2 and TRBJ2-5, is EAGVAQSPRYKIIEKRQSVAFWCNPISGHATLYWYQQILGQGPKLLIQFQNNGVVDDSQLPKDRFSAERLKGVDSTLKIQPAKLEDSAVYLCATSPWNQETQYFGPGTRLLVL.

Concerning this clonotype: A junction end diverges from the germline sequence, so it may reflect a read error. J is TRBJ2-7 and V is TRBV5-1, with TRBD2 matching over 10 bases. The CDR3 sequence is 16 residues long. Per germline, CDR1 SGHRS and CDR2 YFSETQ. In DNA form, the CDR3 reads TGCGCCAGCAGCGAGCTTGGTCCTAGCGGGAGCTACGAGGAGTACTTC. The encoded protein is CASSELGPSGSYEEYF.

Regarding this clonotype: Being one base from a much bigger clone, this may be a read error. This rearrangement joins TRBV18 to TRBJ1-1, with D unresolved. The germline V gene encodes CDR1 KGHSH and CDR2 LQKENI. CDR3 length: 15 residues. The CDR3 protein is CASSRMAPGGTKAFF. In DNA form, the CDR3 reads TGTGCCAGCTCTCGCATGGCCCCGGGAGGCACTAAAGCTTTCTTT.

In regard to this clonotype: A read error may be the cause here, since a much bigger clone is one base away. The V gene is TRBV24-1, the J gene TRBJ2-2; D could derive from TRBD1 or TRBD2 (5 bases each). The CDR3 is 12 amino acids. V was pared by 7 bases and J by 7 bases, with 9 bases between. CDR1 and CDR2 (germline): KGHDR, SFDVKD. In DNA form, the CDR3 reads TGTGCCACCAGGTGGGGGATCGGGGAGCTGTTTTTT. Protein: CATRWGIGELFF.

V is TRBV19 and J is TRBJ2-5; possible D gene TRBD2, 6 bases. Per the germline V gene, CDR1 is LNHDA and CDR2 is SQIVND (reference sequence). V lost 4 bases, J lost 5 bases, and 14 bases lay in between. CDR3 length equals 14 residues. The CDR3 DNA reads TGTGCCAGTAGTACGCAGGGAGGAGCGGAGACCCAGTACTTC. Translating it yields CASSTQGGAETQYF.

This clonotype has at least ten counts. The V gene is TRBV7-2, the J gene TRBJ2-3, with D perhaps given as TRBD1 or TRBD2 (5 bases each). V lost 8 bases to trimming and J lost 4 bases, with 16 bases between them. The germline V gene encodes CDR1 SGHTA and CDR2 FQGNSA. CDR3 length: 14 amino acids. The CDR3 sequence: CASARTRGSDTQYF. For the CDR3, the DNA is TGTGCCAGCGCCCGGACGAGGGGCTCAGATACGCAGTATTTT.

This clonotype occurred many times. The rearrangement uses TRBV24-1 and TRBJ1-2; D call uncertain. The CDR3 is made up of 16 amino acids. Looked up from germline, CDR1 is KGHDR and CDR2 is SFDVKD. V dropped 3 bases and J dropped 7 bases, with 20 bases sitting between them. CDR3 amino acids: CATSDTAGPSNRGYTF. The CDR3 DNA reads as TGTGCCACCAGTGATACCGCCGGGCCCTCCAACCGTGGCTACACCTTC.

J is TRBJ2-1 and V is TRBV28, with TRBD2 identical over 14 bases. The CDR3 covers 16 residues. Per germline, CDR1 MDHEN and CDR2 SYDVKM. Trimming took 7 bases from V and 5 from J; bases not matched to a gene: 7. The CDR3 loop reads CASTPSGLAGDNEQFF. The DNA of the CDR3 is TGTGCCAGCACCCCATCGGGACTAGCGGGGGACAATGAGCAGTTCTTC.

This clonotype was observed a handful of times. Possible read error: a much larger clone is one base away. The CDR3 is CASSVGRDKETQYF. CDR3 nucleotide sequence: TGTGCCAGCAGTGTAGGGAGGGACAAGGAGACCCAGTACTTC. The genes are TRBV6-1 and TRBJ2-5, with D perhaps matching TRBD2 (7 bases). V was cut by 4 bases and J by 5 bases, with 14 bases left in between. The germline CDR1 and CDR2 sequences are MNHNS and SASEGT. This CDR3 region has 14 residues.

This chain connects TRBV5-1 to TRBJ2-1; D unclear. V lost 4 bases and J lost 4, with 18 bases in between. The CDR3 has 16 residues. Germline V gives CDR1 SGHRS, CDR2 YFSETQ. The CDR3 DNA follows: TGCGCCAGCAGCCACCTGTCTAAATCATCATACAATGAGCAGTTCTTC. Its translation: CASSHLSKSSYNEQFF.